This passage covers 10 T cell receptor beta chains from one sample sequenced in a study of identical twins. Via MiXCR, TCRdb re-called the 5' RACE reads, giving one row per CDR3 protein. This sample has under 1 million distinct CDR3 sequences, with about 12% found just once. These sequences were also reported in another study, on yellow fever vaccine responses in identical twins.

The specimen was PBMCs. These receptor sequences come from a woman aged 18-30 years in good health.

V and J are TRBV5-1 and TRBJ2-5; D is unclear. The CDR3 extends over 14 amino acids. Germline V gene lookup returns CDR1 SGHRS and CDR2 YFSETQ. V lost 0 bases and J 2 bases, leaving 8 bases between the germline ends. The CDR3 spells CASSLEWGQETQYF. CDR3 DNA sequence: TGCGCCAGCAGCTTGGAATGGGGACAAGAGACCCAGTACTTC.

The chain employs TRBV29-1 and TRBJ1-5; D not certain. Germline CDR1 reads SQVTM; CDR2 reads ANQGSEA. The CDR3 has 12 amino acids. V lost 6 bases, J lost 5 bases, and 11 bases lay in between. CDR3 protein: CSVAGQDQPQHF. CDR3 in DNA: TGCAGCGTGGCTGGGCAAGATCAGCCCCAGCATTTT.

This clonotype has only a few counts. The CDR3 DNA reads as TGTGCCAGCAGTTTCGGCAGGTACCAAGAGACCCAGTACTTC. The encoded protein is CASSFGRYQETQYF. The rearrangement joins TRBV12-3 or TRBV12-4 to TRBJ2-5, with D uncertain. This CDR3 spans 14 amino acids. Trimming removed 3 bases at V and 0 bases at J, with 8 bases between.

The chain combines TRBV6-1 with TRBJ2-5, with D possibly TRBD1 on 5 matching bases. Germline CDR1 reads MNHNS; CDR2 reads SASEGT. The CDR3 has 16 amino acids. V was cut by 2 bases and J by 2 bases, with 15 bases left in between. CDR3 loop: CASSEIFRVRQETQYF. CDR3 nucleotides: TGTGCCAGCAGTGAAATCTTCAGGGTTAGACAAGAGACCCAGTACTTC.

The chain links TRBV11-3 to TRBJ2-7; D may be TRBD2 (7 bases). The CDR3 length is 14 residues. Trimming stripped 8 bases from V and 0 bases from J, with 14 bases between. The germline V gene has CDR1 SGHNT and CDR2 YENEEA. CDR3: CASRPGGASYEQYF. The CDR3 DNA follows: TGTGCCAGCCGACCGGGGGGCGCCTCCTACGAGCAGTACTTC.

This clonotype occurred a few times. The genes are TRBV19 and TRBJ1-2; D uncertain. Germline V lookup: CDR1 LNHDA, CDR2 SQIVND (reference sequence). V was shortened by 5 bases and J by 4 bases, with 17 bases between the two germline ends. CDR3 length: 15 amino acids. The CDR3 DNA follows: TGTGCCAGTAGTCCCCTCACAGAAACCACCTATGGCTACACCTTC. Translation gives CASSPLTETTYGYTF. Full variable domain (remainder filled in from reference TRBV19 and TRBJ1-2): DGGITQSPKYLFRKEGQNVTLSCEQNLNHDAMYWYRQDPGQGLRLIYYSQIVNDFQKGDIAEGYSVSREKKESFPLTVTSAQKNPTAFYLCASSPLTETTYGYTFGSGTRLTVV.

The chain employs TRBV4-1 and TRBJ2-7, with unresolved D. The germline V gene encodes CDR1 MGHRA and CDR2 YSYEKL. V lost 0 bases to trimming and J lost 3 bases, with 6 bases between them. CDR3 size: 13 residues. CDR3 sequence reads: CASSQDTRYEQYF. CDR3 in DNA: TGCGCCAGCAGCCAAGATACCCGCTACGAGCAGTACTTC.

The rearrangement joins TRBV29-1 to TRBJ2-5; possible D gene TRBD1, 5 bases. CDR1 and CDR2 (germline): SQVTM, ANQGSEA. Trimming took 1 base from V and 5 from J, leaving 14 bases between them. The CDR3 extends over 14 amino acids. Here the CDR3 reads CSVEGWQPGETQYF. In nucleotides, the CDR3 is TGCAGCGTTGAAGGATGGCAGCCAGGGGAGACCCAGTACTTC.

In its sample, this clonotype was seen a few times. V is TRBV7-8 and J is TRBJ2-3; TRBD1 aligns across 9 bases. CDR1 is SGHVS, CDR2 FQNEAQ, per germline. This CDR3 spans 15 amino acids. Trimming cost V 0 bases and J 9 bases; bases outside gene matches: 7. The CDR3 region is CASSLADRGLGTQYF. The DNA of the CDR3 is TGTGCCAGCAGCTTAGCGGACAGGGGATTGGGCACGCAGTATTTT.

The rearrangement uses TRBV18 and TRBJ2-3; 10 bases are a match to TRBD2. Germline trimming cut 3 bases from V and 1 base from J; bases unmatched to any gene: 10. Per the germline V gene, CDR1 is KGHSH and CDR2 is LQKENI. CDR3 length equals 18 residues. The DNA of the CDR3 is TGTGCCAGCTCACCCGGCCGAGTAGCGGGGGGCCGCACAGATACGCAGTATTTT. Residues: CASSPGRVAGGRTDTQYF. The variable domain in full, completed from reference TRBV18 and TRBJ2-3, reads NAGVMQNPRHLVRRRGQEARLRCSPMKGHSHVYWYRQLPEEGLKFMVYLQKENIIDESGMPKERFSAEFPKEGPSILRIQQVVRGDSAAYFCASSPGRVAGGRTDTQYFGPGTRLTVL.